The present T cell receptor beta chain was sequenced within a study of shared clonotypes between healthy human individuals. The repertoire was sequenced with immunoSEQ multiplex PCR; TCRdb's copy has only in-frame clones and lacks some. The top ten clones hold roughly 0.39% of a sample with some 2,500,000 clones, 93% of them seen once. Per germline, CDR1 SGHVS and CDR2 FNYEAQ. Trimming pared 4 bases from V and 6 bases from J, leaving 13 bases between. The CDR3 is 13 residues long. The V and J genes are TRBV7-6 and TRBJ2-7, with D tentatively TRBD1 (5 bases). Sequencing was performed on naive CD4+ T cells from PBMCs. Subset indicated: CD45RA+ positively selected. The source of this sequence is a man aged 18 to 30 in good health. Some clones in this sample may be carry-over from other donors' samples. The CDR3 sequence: CASSSRPRAEQYF. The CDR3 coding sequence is TGTGCCAGCAGCTCCCGTCCCAGGGCCGAGCAGTACTTC.